The text below deals with one TCR beta chain. The antigen is not known. The data derive from a study of shared clonotypes between healthy human individuals. Study at large: Per-donor plates numbered three CD4 naive, three CD4 memory, two CD8 naive and one CD8 memory. Findings of the study overall: Large depth notwithstanding, sorted-subset sequencing proved incomplete by rarefaction.

Clones were sequenced by immunoSEQ multiplex PCR, and TCRdb holds only the in-frame ones, with some missing. The data show about 600,000 clones, with roughly 98% seen just once and 0.25% to 0.35% held by the top ten. Trimming took off 0 bases at V and 3 bases at J, with 12 bases between the two ends. The CDR3 extends over 15 amino acids. Germline values: CDR1 SGHDN, CDR2 FVKESK. The naive CD8 fraction comprised CD45RO-negative cells positively selected for CCR7 and excluded terminally differentiated effector memory CD45RA+ cells. What was sequenced was naive CD8+ T cells sorted from blood. The source is a man aged 30-40 years in good health. This chain joins TRBV14 and TRBJ2-7; D may be TRBD1 (5 bases). The CDR3 nucleotides are TGTGCCAGCAGCCAAGAGCAGGGAAGGGGCTACGAGCAGTACTTC. This encodes CASSQEQGRGYEQYF.